The sequence of this T cell receptor (beta chain) was determined in a study of monozygotic twins with inflammatory bowel disease. Germline-derived CDR1 and CDR2 are KGHDR and SFDVKD. This CDR3 is 18 amino acids long. The unique tags termed UMIs, each holding a 6-nucleotide sample barcode, were added by means of template switching. After re-calling the 5' RACE reads, TCRdb lists one entry per CDR3 protein, DNA absent. The table for this sample gives approximately 120,000 distinct CDR3 sequences. The sequence was obtained from a human donor with ulcerative colitis or Crohn's disease, or a healthy co-twin of an affected twin (not recorded which). V and J are TRBV24-1 and TRBJ1-5. Sequenced input: blood. CDR3 amino acids: CATTLTNPVLYSNQPQHF.